This TCR beta chain was sequenced for a study of cytomegalovirus exposure and HLA in healthy donors. General study results and limits: Within an earlier analysis, most TCR beta V segments proved productive either about 87% or about 30% of the time. It was reported that the classifier diagnosed cytomegalovirus status with high specificity and sensitivity in both the original and validation cohorts.

60 Vbeta and 13 Jbeta primers were used in PCR. Data came from immunoSEQ multiplex PCR; TCRdb stores just in-frame clones and leaves some out. The sample records fewer than 150,000 clones, 76% being singletons. This clone has only a few counts. No antigen is known for it. After removal of 1 base from V and 1 base from J, the junction contained 5 bases not matched to a gene. Germline-derived CDR1 and CDR2 are SGHRS and YFSETQ. This CDR3 is 15 amino acids long. The rearrangement joins TRBV5-1 to TRBJ2-7; 7 nucleotides agree with TRBD1. This sequence originates from a man between 35 and 55 years old in good health and CMV-seronegative. The sample taken for sequencing was PBMCs. DNA of the CDR3: TGCGCCAGCAGCTTGTACAGGGGAAAGTCCTACGAGCAGTACTTC. Encoded protein: CASSLYRGKSYEQYF. Full variable domain (outside the CDR3, taken from reference TRBV5-1 and TRBJ2-7): KAGVTQTPRYLIKTRGQQVTLSCSPISGHRSVSWYQQTPGQGLQFLFEYFSETQRNKGNFPGRFSGRQFSNSRSEMNVSTLELGDSALYLCASSLYRGKSYEQYFGPGTRLTVT.